The clone carrying this TCR beta chain was counted between two and nine times. The antigen is not known. The data are from a study of T cells in narcolepsy. General study points: Comparing one patient's CSF and blood CD4+ clonotypes highlighted HCRT- and TRIB2-specific autoreactive clonotypes.

Data came from immunoSEQ multiplex PCR; TCRdb stores just in-frame clones and leaves some out. The repertoire consists of 20,000 to 25,000 clones, with approximately 89% occurring once and the leading ten covering 1.3%. The junction had 5 bases not matched to a gene; V was cut back by 10 bases and J by 4 bases. Germline V gene lookup returns CDR1 SNHLY and CDR2 FYNNEI. The CDR3 spans 13 residues. The sequenced material came from CD45RA- memory CD4+ T cells from PBMCs. The TCR originated in a human donor with narcolepsy. The chain couples TRBV2 to TRBJ2-1, with TRBD1 identical over 9 bases. Here the CDR3 DNA reads TGTGCCACCCGGGACAGGGCTTACAATGAGCAGTTCTTC. Encoded protein: CATRDRAYNEQFF. The whole variable domain, remainder taken from reference TRBV2 and TRBJ2-1, is EPEVTQTPSHQVTQMGQEVILRCVPISNHLYFYWYRQILGQKVEFLVSFYNNEISEKSEIFDDQFSVERPDGSNFTLKIRSTKLEDSAMYFCATRDRAYNEQFFGPGTRLTVL.